The sample holds a few counts of the clone carrying this T cell receptor (beta chain). Sequencing was performed with immunoSEQ multiplex PCR; in TCRdb, only in-frame clones are kept and a portion is missing. The table lists about 300,000 clones, about 85% of them singletons, with about an eighth in the top ten. The data belong to a study of blood T cell repertoires in COVID-19. About the research overall: T cells, B-cell-depleted T cells, or PBMCs provided the cDNA or gDNA that served as material.

The sequenced sample consisted of peripheral blood. The receptor comes from a human donor in a cohort sampled during active COVID-19.

Written as DNA, the CDR3 is TGTGCCAGCAGACAGGGGACGTACGGGGAGCTGTTTTTT. Encoded protein: CASRQGTYGELFF. The chain links TRBV6-5 to TRBJ2-2, with 7 bases aligning to TRBD1. V shed 6 bases and J 7 bases; nucleotides not matched to a gene: 5. The V gene's germline CDR1 is MNHEY and CDR2 SVGAGI. The CDR3 loop spans 13 amino acids.